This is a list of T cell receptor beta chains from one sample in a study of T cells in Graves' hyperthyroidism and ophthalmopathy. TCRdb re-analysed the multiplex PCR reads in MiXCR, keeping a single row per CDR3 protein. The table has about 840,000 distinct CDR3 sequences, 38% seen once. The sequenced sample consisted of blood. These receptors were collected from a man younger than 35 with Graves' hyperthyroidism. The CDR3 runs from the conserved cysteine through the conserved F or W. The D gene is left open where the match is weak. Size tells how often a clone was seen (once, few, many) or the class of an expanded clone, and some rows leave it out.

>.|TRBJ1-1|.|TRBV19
CASRAFPGNTEAFF
TGTGCCAGCCGGGCCTTCCCGGGGAACACTGAAGCTTTCTTT
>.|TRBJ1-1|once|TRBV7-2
CASSSRVGDSFTTEAFF
TGTGCCAGCAGCTCTAGGGTGGGGGACTCCTTCACCACTGAAGCTTTCTTT
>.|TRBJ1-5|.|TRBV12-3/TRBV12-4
CASSPISDQPQHF
TGTGCCAGCAGCCCTATCAGTGATCAGCCCCAGCATTTT
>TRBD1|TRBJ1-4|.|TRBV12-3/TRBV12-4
CASRLTGSDEKLFF
TGTGCCAGCAGACTGACAGGGTCCGACGAAAAACTGTTTTTT
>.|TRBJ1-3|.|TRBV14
CASTQDVGRRGGNTIYF
TGTGCCAGCACCCAAGATGTCGGCAGGAGAGGTGGAAACACCATATATTTT
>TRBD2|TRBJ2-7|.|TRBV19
CASRRGTSGSYEQYF
TGTGCCAGTAGGAGAGGGACTAGCGGGTCCTACGAGCAGTACTTC
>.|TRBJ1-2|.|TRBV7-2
CAGSSPEGLGYTF
TGTGCCGGCAGCTCCCCTGAGGGGCTTGGCTACACCTTC
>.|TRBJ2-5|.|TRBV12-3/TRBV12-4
CASSPLVGGLGETQYF
TGTGCCAGCAGCCCCCTTGTAGGGGGGTTGGGGGAGACCCAGTACTTC
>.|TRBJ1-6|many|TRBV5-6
CASSLDTGHAPLHF
TGTGCCAGCAGCTTGGATACAGGGCACGCACCCCTCCACTTT
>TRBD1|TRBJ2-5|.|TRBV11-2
CASSLDWTGETQYF
TGTGCCAGCAGCTTAGACTGGACAGGGGAGACCCAGTACTTC
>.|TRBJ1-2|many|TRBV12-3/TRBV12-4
CASSSPVGGSYGYTF
TGTGCCAGCAGCTCTCCGGTGGGGGGCAGCTATGGCTACACCTTC
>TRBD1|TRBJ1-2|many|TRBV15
CATSRDLGRGGAYTF
TGTGCCACCAGCAGAGATCTTGGCAGGGGGGGGGCATACACCTTC
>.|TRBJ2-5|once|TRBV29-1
CSARSDQETQYF
TGCAGCGCCCGCAGTGATCAAGAGACCCAGTACTTC
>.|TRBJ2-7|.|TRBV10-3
CASSLASGARGEQYF
TGTGCCAGCAGCTTGGCCTCGGGGGCGCGGGGCGAGCAGTACTTC
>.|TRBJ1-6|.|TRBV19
CASNTGRTYNSPLHF
TGTGCCAGTAACACAGGGCGGACCTATAATTCACCCCTCCACTTT
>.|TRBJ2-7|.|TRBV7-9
CASSWVPFEQYF
TGTGCCAGCAGCTGGGTCCCGTTCGAGCAGTACTTC
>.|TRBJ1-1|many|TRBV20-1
CSVPGVRAFF
TGCAGTGTCCCAGGGGTTCGAGCTTTCTTT
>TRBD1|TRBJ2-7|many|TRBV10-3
CAISAGQSGEQYF
TGTGCCATCAGTGCGGGACAGTCAGGCGAGCAGTACTTC
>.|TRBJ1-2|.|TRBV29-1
CSLDLGGYTF
TGCAGCTTGGACCTCGGGGGCTACACCTTC
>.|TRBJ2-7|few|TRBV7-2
CASSPTNPSYEQYF
TGTGCCAGCAGCCCGACCAACCCATCCTACGAGCAGTACTTC
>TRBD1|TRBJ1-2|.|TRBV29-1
CSVPGQGALGYTF
TGCAGCGTTCCGGGACAGGGGGCGTTGGGCTACACCTTC
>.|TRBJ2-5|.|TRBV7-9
CASSSVTGDQETQYF
TGTGCCAGCAGCTCGGTGACGGGAGATCAAGAGACCCAGTACTTC
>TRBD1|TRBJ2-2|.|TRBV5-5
CASSTLDRAGTGELFF
TGTGCCAGCAGCACCTTGGACAGGGCGGGCACCGGGGAGCTGTTTTTT
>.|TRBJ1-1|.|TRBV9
CASSLASGGKDSTEAFF
TGTGCCAGCAGCTTAGCGTCGGGGGGGAAGGACAGCACTGAAGCTTTCTTT
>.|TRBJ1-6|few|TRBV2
CASSGGIRGGSPLHF
TGTGCCAGCAGTGGGGGCATCAGGGGCGGTTCACCCCTCCACTTT
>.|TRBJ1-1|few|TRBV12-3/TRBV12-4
CASSPRPWDTEAFF
TGTGCCAGCAGTCCGCGTCCCTGGGACACTGAAGCTTTCTTT
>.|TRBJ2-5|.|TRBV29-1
CSVSPRSETQYF
TGCAGCGTTAGCCCAAGGTCGGAGACCCAGTACTTC
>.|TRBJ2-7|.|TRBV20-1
CSARFPDSPYEQYF
TGCAGTGCTAGATTCCCGGACAGCCCCTACGAGCAGTACTTC
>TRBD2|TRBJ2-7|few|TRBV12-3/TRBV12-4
CASSKTSGPNEQYF
TGTGCCAGCAGTAAAACTAGCGGGCCGAACGAGCAGTACTTC
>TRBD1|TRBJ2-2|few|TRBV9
CASRSGQANTGELFF
TGTGCCAGCCGATCGGGACAGGCGAACACCGGGGAGCTGTTTTTT
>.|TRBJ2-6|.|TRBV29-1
CSVSLVDTEGGGDINVLTF
TGCAGCGTCTCACTTGTGGACACTGAAGGAGGGGGGGACATCAACGTCCTGACTTTC
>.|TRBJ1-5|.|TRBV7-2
CASSPNGQTNQPQHF
TGTGCCAGCAGCCCAAATGGACAGACCAATCAGCCCCAGCATTTT
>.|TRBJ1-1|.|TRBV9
CASSVEPQGSTEAFF
TGTGCCAGCAGCGTAGAACCGCAGGGTTCGACTGAAGCTTTCTTT